One and the same sample provided the 27 T cell receptor beta chains below, sequenced in a study of blood T cell repertoires in COVID-19 (dated by TCRdb to 2018 to 2021). Library preparation used the immunoSEQ multiplex PCR assay. Imported from immuneACCESS, the table was reduced by TCRdb to in-frame sequences with V and J called. These copies leave out some clones; in studies compared against another copy, an unresolved V gene accounts for under half, and the cause of the remainder is not known. The sample table records roughly 130,000 clones; around four fifths of these occur just once. About 3.4% of the sample is held by the ten biggest clonotypes. The sequenced material came from PBMCs or T cells enriched from blood (not recorded which). All receptors come from a woman in her 50s with acute COVID-19.

This chain connects TRBV27 to TRBJ1-5; TRBD1 matches at 9 bases. V gave up 6 bases and J gave up 5 bases; unmatched junction bases: 5. Germline CDR1 reads MNHEY; CDR2 reads SMNVEV (reference sequence). The CDR3 length is 14 residues. The CDR3 DNA follows: TGTGCCAGCAGCAAGGGACAGGGAGATCAGCCCCAGCATTTT. Translation gives CASSKGQGDQPQHF.

A few counts support this clone. This CDR3 is CASSGLAGYYEQYF. CDR3 coding DNA: TGTGCCAGCAGCGGACTAGCGGGGTACTACGAGCAGTACTTC. The chain employs TRBV2 and TRBJ2-7, with 12 bases lining up with TRBD2. CDR1 SNHLY and CDR2 FYNNEI come from the germline V gene. V lost 6 bases to trimming and J lost 3 bases; unmatched junction nucleotides: 3. The CDR3 runs 14 residues.

The chain couples TRBV2 to TRBJ2-2; D not certain. Trimming stripped 7 bases from V and 3 bases from J, with 9 bases between. CDR3 length equals 13 residues. Germline CDR1 SNHLY, CDR2 FYNNEI. The DNA of the CDR3 is TGTGCCAGCAAAGGAGAACACACCGGGGAGCTGTTTTTT. It yields the protein CASKGEHTGELFF.

The chain recombines TRBV4-1 with TRBJ1-1; tentatively, D is TRBD1 (5 bases). The CDR3 length is 17 residues. Trimming cost V 1 base and J 1 base, with 16 bases left between them. Germline V gene lookup returns CDR1 MGHRA and CDR2 YSYEKL. CDR3 sequence reads: CASSQVSMPGGNTEAFF. CDR3 sequence (DNA): TGCGCCAGCAGCCAAGTGTCGATGCCGGGGGGGAACACTGAAGCTTTCTTT.

This chain joins TRBV10-3 and TRBJ2-1; TRBD1 matches at 8 bases. V trimming: 9 bases; J trimming: 6 bases; junction bases outside the gene matches: 10. Per the germline V gene, CDR1 is ENHRY and CDR2 is SYGVKD. This CDR3 spans 14 amino acids. CDR3 region: CAIQAGTGSNEQFF. In DNA, the CDR3 is TGTGCCATTCAGGCAGGGACAGGCTCCAATGAGCAGTTCTTC.

V and J are TRBV11-2 and TRBJ1-2; 10 nucleotides match TRBD1. Germline V gene data show CDR1 as SGHAT and CDR2 as FQNNGV. Trimming cost V 5 bases and J 8 bases; bases outside gene matches: 5. This CDR3 is built from 13 residues. The CDR3 protein is CASSRGTGVGYTF. The CDR3 DNA reads TGTGCCAGCAGCCGGGGGACAGGGGTAGGCTACACCTTC.

V is TRBV7-2 and J is TRBJ1-2, with 7 bases matching TRBD1. Germline V CDR1 and CDR2: SGHTA, FQGNSA. The J segment lost 8 bases and the V segment lost 3 bases, leaving 6 bases of the junction unmatched. CDR3 length: 13 residues. The CDR3 is CASSFKGAPGYTF. The CDR3 region has the DNA TGTGCCAGCAGCTTCAAGGGGGCGCCGGGCTACACCTTC.

J is TRBJ1-2 and V is TRBV10-3; D uncertain. The CDR3 runs 14 residues. Germline V gene data show CDR1 as ENHRY and CDR2 as SYGVKD. Between the trimmed V and J ends, which lost 4 bases and 3 bases, there was a span of 12 bases. CDR3 protein: CAISARHNDYGYTF. CDR3 nucleotide sequence: TGTGCCATCAGTGCGAGACACAACGACTATGGCTACACCTTC.

This chain links TRBV7-2 with TRBJ2-7; 13 bases fit TRBD2. CDR3 length equals 15 residues. V lost 5 bases to trimming and J lost 7 bases; unmatched junction nucleotides: 8. CDR1 is SGHTA and CDR2 is FQGNSA in the germline V gene. Written as DNA, the CDR3 is TGTGCCAGCAGCCCAACCGGGACTAGCGGGGAAGAGCAGTACTTC. This sequence encodes CASSPTGTSGEEQYF. The variable domain in full, with the rest retrieved from reference TRBV7-2 and TRBJ2-7, is GAGVSQSPSNKVTEKGKDVELRCDPISGHTALYWYRQSLGQGLEFLIYFQGNSAPDKSGLPSDRFSAERTGGSVSTLTIQRTQQEDSAVYLCASSPTGTSGEEQYFGPGTRLTVT.

This clone was seen only a few times. The V gene is TRBV3-1 (or the pseudogene TRBV3-2), the J gene TRBJ1-1; D gene unclear. CDR3 length equals 14 residues. Germline-derived CDR1 and CDR2 are LGHDT and YNNKEL (reference sequence). V shed 0 bases and J shed 1 base, with 6 bases lying between them. The CDR3 coding sequence is TGTGCCAGCAGCCAAGAACTAACGAACACTGAAGCTTTCTTT. It specifies CASSQELTNTEAFF.

CDR3 nucleotide sequence: TGTGCCAGCAGCAAGGGACAGACTTACACTGAAGCTTTCTTT. Residues: CASSKGQTYTEAFF. J is TRBJ1-1 and V is TRBV5-4, with 7 positions matching TRBD1. CDR3 size: 14 residues. CDR1 and CDR2 (germline): SGHNT, YYREEE (reference sequence). J lost 3 bases, V lost 4 bases, and 6 bases had no gene match.

In DNA, the CDR3 is TGTGCCAGCAGCTTGCGACAGGGGGACACCGGGGAGCTGTTTTTT. Its translation is CASSLRQGDTGELFF. The chain combines TRBV5-5 with TRBJ2-2, with TRBD1 matching 9 bases. This CDR3 is built from 15 residues. Germline V gives CDR1 SGHKS, CDR2 YYEKEE (reference sequence). V lost 1 base and J lost 3; bases outside the gene matches: 1.

This clone came up once. V and J are TRBV7-3 and TRBJ1-1; maybe TRBD1 (5 bases). Trimming removed 2 bases at V and 5 bases at J, with 12 bases between. Per the germline V gene, CDR1 is SGHTA and CDR2 is FQGTGA. The CDR3 length is 14 residues. In DNA form, the CDR3 reads TGTGCCAGCAGCTTATGGGGGGGAGAGACTGAAGCTTTCTTT. Amino acids: CASSLWGGETEAFF.

Here the CDR3 DNA reads TGTGCCAGCTCACCGCTGGGACAGGGCTCCTACAATGAGCAGTTCTTC. Translating gives CASSPLGQGSYNEQFF. The chain uses TRBV18 and TRBJ2-1, with 9 bases matching TRBD1. Per the germline V gene, CDR1 is KGHSH and CDR2 is LQKENI. V lost 3 bases to trimming and J lost 0 bases; unmatched junction nucleotides: 3. This CDR3 is 16 amino acids long.

The chain employs TRBV6-1 and TRBJ2-7; 7 nucleotides match TRBD2. In germline, CDR1 is MNHNS, CDR2 SASEGT. The CDR3 contains 15 residues. Trimming removed 3 bases from V and 2 bases from J; junction bases left unmatched: 7. The CDR3 protein is CASSERLAEPYEQYF. Written as DNA, the CDR3 is TGTGCCAGCAGTGAGAGGCTAGCGGAACCCTACGAGCAGTACTTC.

The chain carries TRBV11-3 and TRBJ1-2; D may be TRBD1 (6 bases). The V end lost 0 bases, the J end lost 6 bases, and 11 bases lay between the germline ends. There are 14 residues in the CDR3. Germline CDR1 SGHNT, CDR2 YENEEA. As DNA, the CDR3 is TGTGCCAGCAGCTTAGAGGGGACAATCCATGGCTACACCTTC. Encoded protein: CASSLEGTIHGYTF.

The gene calls are TRBV11-3 and TRBJ2-7; 8 bases are shared with TRBD1. The CDR3 length is 14 residues. After removal of 5 bases from V and 4 bases from J, the junction contained 7 bases not matched to a gene. Germline V lookup: CDR1 SGHNT, CDR2 YENEEA. CDR3 in DNA: TGTGCCAGCAGCCGCAAAAGGGACAGGTACGAGCAGTACTTC. Translated, it gives CASSRKRDRYEQYF.

This clone has a handful of counts. The chain links TRBV6-2 or TRBV6-3 to TRBJ2-5, with D perhaps matching TRBD2 (5 bases). From germline, CDR1 is MNHEY and CDR2 SVGEGT. V shed 4 bases and J shed 1 base, with 13 bases lying between them. This CDR3 is built from 15 residues. CDR3 DNA: TGTGCCAGCAGTTCCCCCCGGGATATCCAAGAGACCCAGTACTTC. It encodes CASSSPRDIQETQYF.

V gene TRBV14 combines with J gene TRBJ2-1; 11 bases are shared with TRBD2. This CDR3 contains 16 residues. The V gene's germline CDR1 is SGHDN and CDR2 FVKESK. After removal of 4 bases from V and 7 bases from J, the junction contained 9 bases not matched to a gene. CDR3 bases: TGTGCCAGCAGCCCGATAGCGGGAGGGCCGGGGAATGAGCAGTTCTTC. Translating gives CASSPIAGGPGNEQFF.

The CDR3 spells CASSLDRDNTGELFF. Here the CDR3 DNA reads TGTGCCAGCAGCTTGGACAGGGATAACACCGGGGAGCTGTTTTTT. The rearrangement links TRBV7-3 to TRBJ2-2; 8 bases match TRBD1. Germline CDR1 SGHTA, CDR2 FQGTGA. The ends lost 3 bases at V and 2 bases at J; junction bases unmatched: 2. The CDR3 spans 15 residues.

This chain links TRBV7-6 with TRBJ2-5; the D gene is possibly TRBD2 (6 bases). Looked up from germline, CDR1 is SGHVS and CDR2 is FNYEAQ. This CDR3 comprises 14 residues. With 5 bases removed from V and 8 bases from J, the gap between germline ends came to 18 bases. CDR3 protein: CASSPTMGGNTQYF. The CDR3 DNA is TGTGCCAGCAGCCCCACGATGGGCGGGAACACCCAGTACTTC.

The V gene is TRBV19, the J gene TRBJ2-7, with 8 bases lining up with TRBD2. Germline-derived CDR1 and CDR2 are LNHDA and SQIVND (reference sequence). V lost 10 bases and J lost 9; bases outside the gene matches: 8. The CDR3 totals 11 residues. CDR3 bases: TGTGCCACCAAGACCGGGACTAGGCAGTACTTC. It specifies CATKTGTRQYF.

This clone has only one observation. The chain recombines TRBV19 with TRBJ1-2; D not certain. V was pared by 4 bases and J by 9 bases, with 21 bases between. The CDR3 has 15 residues. Germline values: CDR1 LNHDA, CDR2 SQIVND (reference sequence). The CDR3 DNA is TGTGCCAGTAGTACGTCTCCAACCACAGCGGGTAGCTACACCTTC. This gives the protein CASSTSPTTAGSYTF.

The chain uses TRBV6-5 and TRBJ1-4; D gene uncertain. Between the trimmed V and J ends, which lost 7 bases and 2 bases, there was a span of 11 bases. The CDR3 is made up of 14 amino acids. Germline CDR1 is MNHEY and CDR2 is SVGAGI. The CDR3 here is CASKEASTNEKLFF. DNA of the CDR3: TGTGCCAGCAAAGAGGCCAGCACTAATGAAAAACTGTTTTTT.

The chain joins TRBV3-1 (or the pseudogene TRBV3-2) to TRBJ1-1; a possible D gene is TRBD1 (6 bases). Trimming took 2 bases from V and 4 from J, leaving 11 bases between them. The CDR3 runs 14 residues. CDR1 is LGHDT, CDR2 YNNKEL, per germline (reference sequence). In DNA form, the CDR3 reads TGTGCCAGCAGCCAACATACAGGGAGCACTGAAGCTTTCTTT. Protein product: CASSQHTGSTEAFF.

This clone was recorded only once. The chain recombines TRBV7-9 with TRBJ2-3; 12 bases agree with TRBD2. The junction had 3 bases not matched to a gene; V was cut back by 1 base and J by 10 bases. This CDR3 spans 14 amino acids. Per germline, CDR1 SEHNR and CDR2 FQNEAQ (reference sequence). CDR3 DNA sequence: TGTGCCAGCAGCTTAGATTCTAGCGGGAGGGCGCAGTATTTT. Its translation is CASSLDSSGRAQYF.

V and J are TRBV30 and TRBJ2-1; 10 positions match TRBD2. Germline CDR1 and CDR2: GTSNPN and SVGIG (reference sequence). V dropped 4 bases and J dropped 2; count of bases not matched to a gene: 8. CDR3 length: 16 amino acids. The CDR3 loop is CAWTLAGALAYNEQFF. The CDR3 nucleotides read TGTGCCTGGACCCTAGCGGGAGCCCTAGCCTACAATGAGCAGTTCTTC.